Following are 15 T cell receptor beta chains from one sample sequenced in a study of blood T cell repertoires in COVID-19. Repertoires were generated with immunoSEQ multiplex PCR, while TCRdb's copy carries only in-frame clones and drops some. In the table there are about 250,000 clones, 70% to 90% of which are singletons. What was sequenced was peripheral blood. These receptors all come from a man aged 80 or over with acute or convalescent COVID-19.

The CDR3 DNA is TGTGCCAGCAGCTTCCCTATACCTGGACAGGGCTCCTACGAGCAGTACTTC. This encodes CASSFPIPGQGSYEQYF. V usage is TRBV7-2 and J usage is TRBJ2-7; 8 bases are shared with TRBD1. CDR1 and CDR2 (germline): SGHTA, FQGNSA. V lost 3 bases, J lost 0 bases, and 10 bases stayed unmatched. CDR3 length equals 17 residues.

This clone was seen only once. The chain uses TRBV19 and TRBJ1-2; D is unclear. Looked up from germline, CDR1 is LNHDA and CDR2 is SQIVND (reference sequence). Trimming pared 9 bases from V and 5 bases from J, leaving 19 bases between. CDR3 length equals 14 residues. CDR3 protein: CARALDGERYGYTF. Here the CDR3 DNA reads TGTGCCAGAGCCCTGGACGGGGAGCGGTATGGCTACACCTTC.

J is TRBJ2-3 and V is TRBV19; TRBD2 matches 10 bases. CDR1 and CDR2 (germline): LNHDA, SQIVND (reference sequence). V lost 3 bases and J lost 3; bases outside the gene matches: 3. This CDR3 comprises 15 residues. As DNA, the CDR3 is TGTGCCAGTAGTATTTCTAGCGGGAGTACAGATACGCAGTATTTT. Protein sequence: CASSISSGSTDTQYF.

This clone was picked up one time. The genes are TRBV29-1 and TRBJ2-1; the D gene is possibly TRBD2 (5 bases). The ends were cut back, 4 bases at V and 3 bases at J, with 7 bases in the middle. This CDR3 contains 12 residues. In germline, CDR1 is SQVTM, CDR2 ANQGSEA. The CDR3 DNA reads TGCAGCGTTGTGGAGGACTACAATGAGCAGTTCTTC. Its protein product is CSVVEDYNEQFF.

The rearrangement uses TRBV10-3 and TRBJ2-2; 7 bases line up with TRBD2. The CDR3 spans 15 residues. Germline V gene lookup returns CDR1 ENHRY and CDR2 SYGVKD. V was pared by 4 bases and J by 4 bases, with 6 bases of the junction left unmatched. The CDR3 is CAISGLAAFTGELFF. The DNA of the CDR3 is TGTGCCATCAGTGGCCTAGCGGCGTTCACCGGGGAGCTGTTTTTT.

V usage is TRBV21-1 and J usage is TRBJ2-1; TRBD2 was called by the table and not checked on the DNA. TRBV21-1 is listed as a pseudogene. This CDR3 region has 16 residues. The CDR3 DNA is TGTGCCAGCAGCAACCCTCGGGTAACTACCTACAATGAGCAGTTCTTC. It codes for CASSNPRVTTYNEQFF.

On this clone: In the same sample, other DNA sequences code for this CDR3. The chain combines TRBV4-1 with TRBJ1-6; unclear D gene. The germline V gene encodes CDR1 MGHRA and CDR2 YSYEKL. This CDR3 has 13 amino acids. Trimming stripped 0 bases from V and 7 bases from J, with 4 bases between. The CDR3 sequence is CASSQDRNSPLHF. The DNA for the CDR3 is TGCGCCAGCAGCCAAGATCGGAATTCACCCCTCCACTTT.

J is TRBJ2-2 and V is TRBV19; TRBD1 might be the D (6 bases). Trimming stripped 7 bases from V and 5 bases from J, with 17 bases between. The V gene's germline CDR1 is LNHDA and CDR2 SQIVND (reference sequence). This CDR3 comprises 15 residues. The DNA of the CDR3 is TGTGCCAGTACCACCAGGGGCTCCCAGACCGGGGAGCTGTTTTTT. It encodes CASTTRGSQTGELFF.

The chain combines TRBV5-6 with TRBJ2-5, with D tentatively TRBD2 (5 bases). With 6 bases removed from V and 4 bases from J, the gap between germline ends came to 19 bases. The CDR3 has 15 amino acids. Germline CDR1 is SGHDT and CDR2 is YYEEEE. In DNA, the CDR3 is TGTGCCAGCAACCACCGACGGGGTGATGGAGAGACCCAGTACTTC. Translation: CASNHRRGDGETQYF.

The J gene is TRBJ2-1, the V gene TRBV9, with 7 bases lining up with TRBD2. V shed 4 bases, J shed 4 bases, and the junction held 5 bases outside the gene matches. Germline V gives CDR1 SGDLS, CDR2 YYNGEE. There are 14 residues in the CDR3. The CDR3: CASSTSGTYNEQFF. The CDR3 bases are TGTGCCAGCAGCACGAGCGGGACTTACAATGAGCAGTTCTTC.

The CDR3 DNA follows: TGCAGCGTTCGTACAGTGAACACTGAAGCTTTCTTT. Residues: CSVRTVNTEAFF. This chain links TRBV29-1 with TRBJ1-1, with no clear D. Germline V gene lookup returns CDR1 SQVTM and CDR2 ANQGSEA. Trimming removed 5 bases at V and 0 bases at J, with 7 bases between. The CDR3 spans 12 residues.

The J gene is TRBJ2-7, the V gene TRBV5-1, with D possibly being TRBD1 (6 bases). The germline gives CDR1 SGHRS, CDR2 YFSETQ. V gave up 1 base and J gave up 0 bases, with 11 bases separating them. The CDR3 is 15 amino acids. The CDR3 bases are TGCGCCAGCAGCTTGACAGGGTCCACCTCCTACGAGCAGTACTTC. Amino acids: CASSLTGSTSYEQYF.

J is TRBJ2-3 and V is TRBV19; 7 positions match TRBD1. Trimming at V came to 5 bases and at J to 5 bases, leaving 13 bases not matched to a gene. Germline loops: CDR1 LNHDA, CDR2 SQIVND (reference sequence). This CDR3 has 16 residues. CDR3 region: CASSSPRQGGVDTQYF. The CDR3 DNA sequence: TGTGCCAGTAGTTCCCCGAGACAGGGCGGAGTAGATACGCAGTATTTT.

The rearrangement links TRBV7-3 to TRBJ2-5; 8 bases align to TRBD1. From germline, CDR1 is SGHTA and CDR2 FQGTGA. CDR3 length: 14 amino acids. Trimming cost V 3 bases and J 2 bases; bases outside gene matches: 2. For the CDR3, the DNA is TGTGCCAGCAGCTTGGGGACAGGACAAGAGACCCAGTACTTC. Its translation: CASSLGTGQETQYF. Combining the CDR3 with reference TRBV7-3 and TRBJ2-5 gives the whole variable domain GAGVSQTPSNKVTEKGKYVELRCDPISGHTALYWYRQSLGQGPEFLIYFQGTGAADDSGLPNDRFFAVRPEGSVSTLKIQRTERGDSAVYLCASSLGTGQETQYFGPGTRLLVL.

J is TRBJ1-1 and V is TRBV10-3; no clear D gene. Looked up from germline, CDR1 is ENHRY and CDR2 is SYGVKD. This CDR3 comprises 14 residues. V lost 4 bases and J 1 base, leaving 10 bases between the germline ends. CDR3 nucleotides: TGTGCCATCAGTGCTAGGGAGGGGAACACTGAAGCTTTCTTT. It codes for CAISAREGNTEAFF.